This passage covers 29 T cell receptor beta chains from one sample sequenced in a study of shared clonotypes between healthy human individuals (dated by TCRdb to about 2020). Receptor amplification or capture employed the immunoSEQ multiplex PCR assay. TCRdb carries this immuneACCESS record with in-frame sequences only. Its versions omit some clonotypes, under half of them owing to an unresolved V gene in the studies checked, with the rest unexplained. This sample gives a few million clones in total; roughly 93% of them show up just once. 0.39% of the sample is held by the ten biggest clonotypes. The sequencing input was naive CD4+ T cells from PBMCs. The cell subset or site tag for this specimen amounts to: CD45RA+ positively selected. All receptors come from a man between 18 and 29 years old in good health. Some clones in this sample may be carry-over from other donors' samples.

A remark on this clone: This sample also contains other DNA sequences that code for the same CDR3. The rearrangement links TRBV5-1 to TRBJ1-5; weak D call: TRBD1 (6 bases). The CDR3 sequence is 14 residues long. V lost 4 bases, J lost 1 base, and 9 bases lay in between. In germline, CDR1 is SGHRS, CDR2 YFSETQ. CDR3 loop: CASSPGQSNQPQHF. The CDR3, as DNA: TGCGCCAGCAGCCCTGGACAGAGCAATCAGCCCCAGCATTTT.

A note on this clone: Other DNA sequences in the same sample also yield this CDR3. This chain connects TRBV19 to TRBJ2-7, with 9 bases lining up with TRBD2. Trimming took 6 bases from V and 1 from J; bases not matched to a gene: 7. Germline lookup yields CDR1 LNHDA and CDR2 SQIVND (reference sequence). The CDR3 consists of 15 residues. The CDR3 spells CASSTLAGFSYEQYF. The CDR3 DNA reads as TGTGCCAGTAGCACCCTAGCGGGATTTTCCTACGAGCAGTACTTC.

The gene calls are TRBV28 and TRBJ1-5; TRBD1 matches 7 bases. Trimming cost V 2 bases and J 6 bases; bases outside gene matches: 4. Germline V gene data show CDR1 as MDHEN and CDR2 as SYDVKM. The CDR3 is made up of 14 amino acids. CDR3 residues: CASSLADRSQPQHF. CDR3 in DNA: TGTGCCAGCAGTTTAGCGGACAGGAGTCAGCCCCAGCATTTT.

The J gene is TRBJ2-7, the V gene TRBV7-9; the D gene could be TRBD1 or TRBD2 (5 bases each). Trimming stripped 1 base from V and 3 bases from J, with 13 bases between. The V gene's germline CDR1 is SEHNR and CDR2 FQNEAQ (reference sequence). This CDR3 has 15 amino acids. The CDR3 sequence is CASSLGSGTLYEQYF. The CDR3 DNA reads as TGTGCCAGCAGCTTAGGCTCAGGGACCCTCTACGAGCAGTACTTC.

This clone was detected only once. The CDR3 reads CASSTGTGGPRPFF. The CDR3 nucleotides are TGCGCCAGCAGCACGGGGACAGGGGGCCCTCGACCTTTCTTT. The V call is TRBV5-1, the J call TRBJ1-1; TRBD1 matches at 12 bases. J gave up 12 bases and V 4 bases, and 10 bases lay outside the gene matches. Germline V gene lookup returns CDR1 SGHRS and CDR2 YFSETQ. This CDR3 is 14 amino acids long.

The chain is built from TRBV2 and TRBJ2-6, with 7 bases fitting TRBD1. After removal of 8 bases from V and 2 bases from J, the junction contained 6 bases not matched to a gene. Germline-derived CDR1 and CDR2 are SNHLY and FYNNEI. The CDR3 length is 15 residues. DNA for the CDR3: TGTGCCAGCGGGCAGGGGGTTCCTGGGGCCAACGTCCTGACTTTC. Translation gives CASGQGVPGANVLTF.

Remarks on this clone: The same CDR3 can be traced to other DNA sequences in this sample. The chain carries TRBV18 and TRBJ2-3; perhaps TRBD1 as D (5 bases). CDR3 length: 15 amino acids. The V gene's germline CDR1 is KGHSH and CDR2 LQKENI. Trimming took 2 bases from V and 0 from J, leaving 9 bases between them. The CDR3 DNA is TGTGCCAGCTCACCAAGTCAGGGAAGCACAGATACGCAGTATTTT. Protein sequence: CASSPSQGSTDTQYF. The variable domain in full, completed from reference TRBV18 and TRBJ2-3, reads NAGVMQNPRHLVRRRGQEARLRCSPMKGHSHVYWYRQLPEEGLKFMVYLQKENIIDESGMPKERFSAEFPKEGPSILRIQQVVRGDSAAYFCASSPSQGSTDTQYFGPGTRLTVL.

The CDR3 nucleotides are TGTGCCAGCAGCGTAGCGCCACAGTCCTACGAGCAGTACTTC. It is translated as CASSVAPQSYEQYF. V and J are TRBV9 and TRBJ2-7; no clear D. There are 14 residues in the CDR3. Looked up from germline, CDR1 is SGDLS and CDR2 is YYNGEE. V lost 0 bases and J lost 1, with 8 bases in between.

The chain uses TRBV4-2 and TRBJ2-6, with a tentative D call TRBD1 (5 bases). V was shortened by 0 bases and J by 0 bases, with 15 bases between the two germline ends. CDR3 length equals 19 residues. Per the germline V gene, CDR1 is LGHNA and CDR2 is YNFKEQ. CDR3 in amino acids: CASSQDLLQVFSGANVLTF. DNA for the CDR3: TGTGCCAGCAGCCAAGATCTATTACAGGTATTCTCTGGGGCCAACGTCCTGACTTTC.

J is TRBJ2-3 and V is TRBV30; 7 nucleotides align to TRBD1. The CDR3 has 13 residues. V was pared by 5 bases and J by 0 bases, with 2 bases of the junction left unmatched. Germline CDR1 GTSNPN, CDR2 SVGIG (reference sequence). The CDR3 protein is CAWDRASTDTQYF. The CDR3 DNA reads as TGTGCCTGGGACAGGGCCAGCACAGATACGCAGTATTTT.

V is TRBV6-1 and J is TRBJ2-1, with 7 bases that match TRBD2. Looked up from germline, CDR1 is MNHNS and CDR2 is SASEGT. The V and J ends lost 3 bases and 4 bases, in that order; junction bases with no gene match: 9. The CDR3 contains 16 residues. CDR3 residues: CASSDPSSGRYNEQFF. DNA of the CDR3: TGTGCCAGCAGTGACCCGTCTAGCGGACGGTACAATGAGCAGTTCTTC.

This chain connects TRBV6-1 to TRBJ1-3; D is uncertain. V was shortened by 3 bases and J by 3 bases, with 6 bases between the two germline ends. Germline V CDR1 and CDR2: MNHNS, SASEGT. This CDR3 contains 13 residues. CDR3 loop: CASSEVIGNTIYF. Written as DNA, the CDR3 is TGTGCCAGCAGTGAGGTAATTGGAAACACCATATATTTT.

On this clone itself: In the same sample, other DNA sequences code for this CDR3. J is TRBJ1-5 and V is TRBV2; weak D call: TRBD1 (5 bases). CDR3 size: 15 residues. V lost 2 bases and J lost 0, with 8 bases in between. Germline loops: CDR1 SNHLY, CDR2 FYNNEI. CDR3 DNA: TGTGCCAGCAGTGAAAAGGGGTATAGCAATCAGCCCCAGCATTTT. It encodes CASSEKGYSNQPQHF.

This chain links TRBV28 with TRBJ2-1, with no clear D. The germline V and J ends were trimmed by 3 bases and 3 bases, with 15 bases remaining between them. CDR1 and CDR2 (germline): MDHEN, SYDVKM. The CDR3 spans 16 residues. The DNA for the CDR3 is TGTGCCAGCAGTTTCCCCCCAGGTCTCATCTACAATGAGCAGTTCTTC. This translates into CASSFPPGLIYNEQFF.

The chain uses TRBV28 and TRBJ1-1; D perhaps matches TRBD1 (5 bases). This CDR3 contains 15 residues. V lost 2 bases and J lost 5, with 15 bases in between. Germline V gene lookup returns CDR1 MDHEN and CDR2 SYDVKM. The CDR3 nucleotides read TGTGCCAGCAGTTTAGGGGGGGTAGGGGAAACTGAAGCTTTCTTT. It specifies CASSLGGVGETEAFF.

The V call is TRBV6-4, the J call TRBJ2-3; 7 bases are shared with TRBD2. CDR1 MRHNA and CDR2 SNTAGT come from the germline V gene. This CDR3 has 16 residues. V lost 2 bases, J lost 2 bases, and 7 bases stayed unmatched. In nucleotides, the CDR3 is TGTGCCAGCAGTGACCTAGCAACTAGCGACACAGATACGCAGTATTTT. Translation gives CASSDLATSDTDTQYF.

The rearrangement links TRBV28 to TRBJ2-5, with 7 bases identical to TRBD1. The germline V gene has CDR1 MDHEN and CDR2 SYDVKM. V lost 3 bases, J lost 7 bases, and 11 bases stayed unmatched. This CDR3 is built from 15 residues. CDR3 sequence (DNA): TGTGCCAGCAGTTTTTGGGACAGCGCTCGGAGGACCCAGTACTTC. Amino acid sequence: CASSFWDSARRTQYF.

The chain joins TRBV7-9 to TRBJ2-1; possibly TRBD1 or TRBD2 for D (5 bases each). The germline V and J ends were trimmed by 5 bases and 0 bases, with 11 bases remaining between them. Germline V CDR1 and CDR2: SEHNR, FQNEAQ (reference sequence). This CDR3 region has 15 residues. The CDR3 nucleotides are TGTGCCAGCAGCCCGGGGCGGAGCTCCTACAATGAGCAGTTCTTC. Translation gives CASSPGRSSYNEQFF.

J is TRBJ1-1 and V is TRBV6-6; perhaps TRBD1 as D (6 bases). In germline, CDR1 is MNHNY, CDR2 SVGAGI (reference sequence). Trimming shortened V by 0 bases and J by 4 bases, and 12 bases separated the two germline ends. The CDR3 is 15 amino acids. The CDR3 nucleotides read TGTGCCAGCAGTTACTCGAGCAGGGGAGGCACTGAAGCTTTCTTT. Encoded protein: CASSYSSRGGTEAFF.

To note about this clone: Likely a read error: the CDR3 ends without its conserved phenylalanine or tryptophan. The chain combines TRBV28 with TRBJ2-2, with a weak D call TRBD2 (5 bases). Trimming pared 4 bases from V and 4 bases from J, leaving 13 bases between. CDR1 and CDR2 from the germline V gene are MDHEN and SYDVKM. The CDR3 is 15 residues long. The CDR3 DNA reads as TGTGCCAGCAGTTCAGAGGGAGTGCGCACCGGGGAGCTGTTTCTT. Translating it yields CASSSEGVRTGELFL.

The chain couples TRBV28 to TRBJ1-2; 7 bases agree with TRBD1. Germline V gene lookup returns CDR1 MDHEN and CDR2 SYDVKM. This CDR3 has 13 amino acids. Trimming took 3 bases from V and 12 from J; bases not matched to a gene: 10. The CDR3 region has the DNA TGTGCCAGCAGTTTGAGACAGGGATCCCGGGACACCTTC. Translation gives CASSLRQGSRDTF.

V is TRBV5-5 and J is TRBJ2-7; D uncertain. Germline V lookup: CDR1 SGHKS, CDR2 YYEKEE (reference sequence). This CDR3 contains 14 residues. Trimming removed 0 bases from V and 2 bases from J, with 9 bases in between. CDR3 sequence (DNA): TGTGCCAGCAGCTTGGTTCACACCGCCTACGAGCAGTACTTC. Its translation is CASSLVHTAYEQYF.

The rearrangement joins TRBV18 to TRBJ2-2; TRBD2 matches at 7 bases. Germline V gives CDR1 KGHSH, CDR2 LQKENI. The V gene end was trimmed by 9 bases and the J gene end by 3 bases; junction bases not matched to a gene: 7. The CDR3 is made up of 14 amino acids. CDR3 in amino acids: CASRESGDTGELFF. CDR3 in DNA: TGTGCCAGTAGGGAGAGCGGGGACACCGGGGAGCTGTTTTTT.

This chain links TRBV19 with TRBJ2-7, with D possibly TRBD2 on 5 matching bases. Germline lookup yields CDR1 LNHDA and CDR2 SQIVND (reference sequence). CDR3 length: 16 residues. Between the trimmed V and J ends, which lost 4 bases and 3 bases, there was a span of 19 bases. CDR3 DNA sequence: TGTGCCAGTAGTACCCTCTTCGGAGGTGAAAACTACGAGCAGTACTTC. Its translation: CASSTLFGGENYEQYF.

The chain recombines TRBV30 with TRBJ2-5; D is unresolved. The CDR3 is 15 residues long. In germline, CDR1 is GTSNPN, CDR2 SVGIG (reference sequence). V dropped 3 bases and J dropped 5 bases, with 19 bases sitting between them. CDR3 sequence: CAWRNQATDGETQYF. The CDR3 bases are TGTGCCTGGAGAAATCAGGCTACCGACGGGGAGACCCAGTACTTC.

The chain uses TRBV7-2 and TRBJ2-5; tentative D call: TRBD2 (5 bases). CDR3 size: 14 residues. Trimming took off 4 bases at V and 2 bases at J, with 11 bases between the two ends. Germline values: CDR1 SGHTA, CDR2 FQGNSA. CDR3 sequence reads: CASSSRTQQETQYF. CDR3 bases: TGTGCCAGCAGCTCCAGGACTCAACAAGAGACCCAGTACTTC.

This clone appeared once. The chain joins TRBV11-2 to TRBJ1-1, with a possible D match to TRBD1 (5 bases). Trimming cost V 9 bases and J 3 bases, with 20 bases left between them. This CDR3 is built from 15 residues. Germline V CDR1 and CDR2: SGHAT, FQNNGV. CDR3 sequence reads: CASRVVGRVYTEAFF. The CDR3 DNA sequence: TGTGCCAGTCGGGTTGTGGGCAGGGTGTACACTGAAGCTTTCTTT.

This chain joins TRBV4-2 and TRBJ2-7, with TRBD2 matching over 7 bases. The V gene's germline CDR1 is LGHNA and CDR2 YNFKEQ. The CDR3 extends over 17 amino acids. J gave up 2 bases and V 0 bases, and 10 bases lay outside the gene matches. In DNA, the CDR3 is TGTGCCAGCAGCCAAGATGAGGCTAGCGGCAAACCCTACGAGCAGTACTTC. Protein sequence: CASSQDEASGKPYEQYF.

In its sample, this clone was seen a few times. V and J are TRBV20-1 and TRBJ1-1, with D uncertain. Trimming took 3 bases from V and 6 from J, leaving 8 bases between them. The CDR3 totals 11 residues. Germline assignment: CDR1 DFQATT and CDR2 SNEGSKA (reference sequence). The CDR3 here is CSASPEAEAFF. As DNA, the CDR3 is TGCAGTGCTAGCCCAGAAGCTGAAGCTTTCTTT.